This T cell receptor beta chain is from a study of cytomegalovirus exposure and HLA in healthy donors. Study background: HLA-typed donors were the source of about 90 million unique TCRs held in an early data release.

Whereas donors were nominally healthy upon sampling, unrecorded immune exposures were probable. Regarding the study as a whole: One variant, a missense change in DCLRE1C, was linked in a later analysis to TCR beta V- and J-gene trimming. By HLA locus, TCR association rates varied in a later analysis, with DRB1 showing the most and HLA-C the fewest.

The PCR was carried out with 60 Vbeta primers and 13 Jbeta primers. TCRdb's copy holds only in-frame clones and misses some; the assay was immunoSEQ multiplex PCR. Altogether roughly 96,000 clones are present, approximately 74% being singletons, with the ten largest covering 14%. This clone was found a few times. No antigen is known for it. The source is a woman in her seventies in good health and CMV-seropositive. The sample consisted of PBMCs.

In nucleotides, the CDR3 is TGTGCCATTCAGACCCGGGAAAACTACGAGCAGTACTTC. Its protein product is CAIQTRENYEQYF. V gene TRBV10-3 combines with J gene TRBJ2-7, with D maybe TRBD2 (5 bases). The CDR3 has 13 amino acids. With 9 bases removed from V and 3 bases from J, the gap between germline ends came to 15 bases. Germline values: CDR1 ENHRY, CDR2 SYGVKD.